These 25 T cell receptor beta chains originate from one sample sequenced in a study of CD8+ T cells in alopecia areata listed by TCRdb under 2018. Explained via the paper, the time point label denotes: baseline before oral tofacitinib. Preparation of the library involved the immunoSEQ multiplex PCR assay. RNA was extracted from all samples and reverse transcribed into cDNA, which served as template for TCR sequencing. Imported from immuneACCESS, the table was reduced by TCRdb to in-frame sequences with V and J called. These copies leave out some clones; in studies compared against another copy, an unresolved V gene accounts for under half, and the cause of the remainder is not known. The sample has 140,000 to 150,000 clones on record, 51% of them singletons. In total, the top ten clones hold roughly 0.99% of the sample. The sequences come from CD4+ T cells sorted from blood, collected at week 0. These TCRs come from a human donor with alopecia areata.

The chain links TRBV18 to TRBJ1-4; 8 nucleotides align to TRBD1. Germline lookup yields CDR1 KGHSH and CDR2 LQKENI. V dropped 3 bases and J dropped 7; count of bases not matched to a gene: 7. This CDR3 comprises 15 residues. CDR3 coding DNA: TGTGCCAGCTCACCGGACCAGGGGGCTCTTGAAAAACTGTTTTTT. Its translation: CASSPDQGALEKLFF.

The V call is TRBV28, the J call TRBJ1-4; D remains ambiguous. The germline gives CDR1 MDHEN, CDR2 SYDVKM. The CDR3 is 12 amino acids. The germline V and J ends were trimmed by 7 bases and 3 bases, with 6 bases remaining between them. The CDR3 is CASNGANEKLFF. The CDR3 DNA is TGTGCCAGCAATGGGGCTAATGAAAAACTGTTTTTT. The complete variable domain, with remaining parts taken from reference TRBV28 and TRBJ1-4, reads DVKVTQSSRYLVKRTGEKVFLECVQDMDHENMFWYRQDPGLGLRLIYFSYDVKMKEKGDIPEGYSVSREKKERFSLILESASTNQTSMYLCASNGANEKLFFGSGTQLSVL.

This clone was seen more than once but under ten times. V gene TRBV7-6 combines with J gene TRBJ2-3; tentative D call: TRBD1 (6 bases). The CDR3 has 15 residues. Trimming stripped 6 bases from V and 3 bases from J, with 16 bases between. Germline V gene lookup returns CDR1 SGHVS and CDR2 FNYEAQ. CDR3 sequence (DNA): TGTGCCAGCAGAAAAGGGGGAGCTCCTACAGATACGCAGTATTTT. It codes for CASRKGGAPTDTQYF.

The chain recombines TRBV29-1 with TRBJ2-7; weak D call: TRBD2 (5 bases). CDR1 SQVTM and CDR2 ANQGSEA come from the germline V gene. Trimming cost V 7 bases and J 4 bases, with 17 bases left between them. The length of the CDR3 is 13 residues. The DNA of the CDR3 is TGCAGCGCACCCCCAGAGGGCAAGTACGAGCAGTACTTC. Its translation: CSAPPEGKYEQYF.

The rearrangement links TRBV7-2 to TRBJ2-7; TRBD2 aligns across 15 bases. CDR1 is SGHTA, CDR2 FQGNSA, per germline. The V gene end was trimmed by 5 bases and the J gene end by 7 bases; junction bases not matched to a gene: 6. The CDR3 covers 15 residues. CDR3 bases: TGTGCCAGCAGCCCCTGGGGACTAGCGGGAGGAGAGCAGTACTTC. Encoded protein: CASSPWGLAGGEQYF.

The rearrangement links TRBV30 to TRBJ1-1, with no clear D. The CDR3 consists of 11 residues. Trimming stripped 1 base from V and 4 bases from J, with 4 bases between. The germline V gene has CDR1 GTSNPN and CDR2 SVGIG (reference sequence). The CDR3: CAWSAVTEAFF. The CDR3 coding sequence is TGTGCCTGGAGTGCAGTCACTGAAGCTTTCTTT.

The CDR3 region is CASSGLASTGELFF. The CDR3 coding sequence is TGTGCCAGCAGCGGACTAGCGTCGACCGGGGAGCTGTTTTTT. This chain connects TRBV2 to TRBJ2-2, with 9 bases lining up with TRBD2. Germline CDR1 is SNHLY and CDR2 is FYNNEI. The CDR3 covers 14 residues. V dropped 6 bases and J dropped 5; count of bases not matched to a gene: 4.

This clone turned up a few times. The chain links TRBV9 to TRBJ2-1; 11 positions agree with TRBD1. In germline, CDR1 is SGDLS, CDR2 YYNGEE. The CDR3 consists of 16 residues. Unmatched junction bases numbered 10, after V lost 1 base and J lost 10 bases. The CDR3 reads CASSVFGTGGGEEQFF. CDR3 coding DNA: TGTGCCAGCAGCGTATTTGGGACAGGGGGAGGGGAAGAGCAGTTCTTC.

This chain connects TRBV29-1 to TRBJ2-6, with D possibly TRBD1 on 5 matching bases. The germline V gene encodes CDR1 SQVTM and CDR2 ANQGSEA. The CDR3 is 15 amino acids. V was trimmed by 7 bases and J by 0 bases, leaving 13 bases between them. The CDR3 spells CSGQGTSSGANVLTF. For the CDR3, the DNA is TGCAGCGGGCAGGGCACAAGCTCTGGGGCCAACGTCCTGACTTTC.

The gene calls are TRBV25-1 and TRBJ2-5, with 9 bases matching TRBD2. Germline CDR1 reads MGHDK; CDR2 reads SYGVNS. Germline trimming cut 1 base from V and 2 bases from J; bases unmatched to any gene: 2. CDR3 size: 15 residues. CDR3 sequence: CASSESAGGQETQYF. Written as DNA, the CDR3 is TGTGCCAGCAGTGAATCAGCGGGGGGACAAGAGACCCAGTACTTC.

This chain connects TRBV6-5 to TRBJ2-2; TRBD1 aligns across 8 bases. Trimming at V came to 6 bases and at J to 3 bases, leaving 6 bases not matched to a gene. Germline V CDR1 and CDR2: MNHEY, SVGAGI. The CDR3 sequence is 15 residues long. CDR3: CASRPWDRHTGELFF. CDR3 bases: TGTGCCAGCAGACCCTGGGACAGGCACACCGGGGAGCTGTTTTTT.

This chain connects TRBV5-6 to TRBJ2-5, with D possibly matching TRBD1 (5 bases). Germline values: CDR1 SGHDT, CDR2 YYEEEE. V lost 0 bases and J lost 2, with 8 bases in between. CDR3 length: 14 amino acids. The CDR3 region has the DNA TGTGCCAGCAGCTTGGGTTCAGGGCAAGAGACCCAGTACTTC. Its protein is CASSLGSGQETQYF.

This clone has only a few counts. The chain joins TRBV6-6 to TRBJ1-5; D remains unclear. Germline CDR1 MNHNY, CDR2 SVGAGI (reference sequence). The CDR3 sequence is 13 residues long. The V gene lost 0 bases and the J gene lost 7 bases, with 7 bases spanning the gap. For the CDR3, the DNA is TGTGCCAGCAGTTACTCGAAAGACCAGCCCCAGCATTTT. Translating it yields CASSYSKDQPQHF.

The CDR3 DNA reads TGTGCCAGCAGAAGAGGGAGGGCAATGCAAGAGACCCAGTACTTC. This encodes CASRRGRAMQETQYF. The chain carries TRBV6-1 and TRBJ2-5; the match to TRBD2 covers 7 bases. This CDR3 region has 15 residues. The junction had 9 bases not matched to a gene; V was cut back by 6 bases and J by 2 bases. CDR1 is MNHNS and CDR2 is SASEGT in the germline V gene.

This chain joins TRBV6-1 and TRBJ1-1; weak D call: TRBD1 (5 bases). CDR1 and CDR2 (germline): MNHNS, SASEGT. Trimming took off 11 bases at V and 5 bases at J, with 21 bases between the two ends. There are 14 residues in the CDR3. CDR3: CAGTNGGDSTEAFF. CDR3 nucleotides: TGTGCCGGCACGAATGGGGGGGATAGTACTGAAGCTTTCTTT.

The gene calls are TRBV30 and TRBJ2-5; TRBD1 agrees at 9 bases. The CDR3 covers 12 residues. The ends lost 3 bases at V and 7 bases at J; junction bases unmatched: 3. Per germline, CDR1 GTSNPN and CDR2 SVGIG (reference sequence). The CDR3 protein is CAWRQGAGTQYF. The CDR3 DNA reads as TGTGCCTGGAGACAGGGGGCTGGGACCCAGTACTTC.

The chain combines TRBV30 with TRBJ2-2; D is uncertain. This CDR3 spans 16 amino acids. V was shortened by 0 bases and J by 3 bases, with 14 bases between the two germline ends. The germline V gene has CDR1 GTSNPN and CDR2 SVGIG (reference sequence). Written as DNA, the CDR3 is TGTGCCTGGAGTGTACCGACGGGCATGGACACCGGGGAGCTGTTTTTT. This sequence encodes CAWSVPTGMDTGELFF. Full variable domain (missing parts from reference TRBV30 and TRBJ2-2): SQTIHQWPATLVQPVGSPLSLECTVEGTSNPNLYWYRQAAGRGLQLLFYSVGIGQISSEVPQNLSASRPQDRQFILSSKKLLLSDSGFYLCAWSVPTGMDTGELFFGEGSRLTVL.

This clone came up a few times. V is TRBV29-1 and J is TRBJ1-2, with D maybe TRBD1 (5 bases). The V gene lost 4 bases and the J gene lost 8 bases, with 17 bases spanning the gap. Germline V gives CDR1 SQVTM, CDR2 ANQGSEA. The CDR3 spans 13 residues. Here the CDR3 reads CSVGSRGMEGYTF. CDR3 nucleotide sequence: TGCAGCGTTGGGTCGAGGGGAATGGAGGGCTACACCTTC.

The V call is TRBV11-2, the J call TRBJ2-3; 9 bases match TRBD1. The CDR3 length is 16 residues. V lost 3 bases, J lost 3 bases, and 7 bases stayed unmatched. Germline CDR1 is SGHAT and CDR2 is FQNNGV. The CDR3: CASSFRWDRATDTQYF. In DNA, the CDR3 is TGTGCCAGCAGCTTCCGCTGGGACAGGGCTACAGATACGCAGTATTTT.

The chain carries TRBV2 and TRBJ2-1; 11 bases fit TRBD1. Trimming cost V 4 bases and J 10 bases; bases outside gene matches: 9. Germline lookup yields CDR1 SNHLY and CDR2 FYNNEI. CDR3 length: 15 residues. As DNA, the CDR3 is TGTGCCAGCAGTGGGACAGGGGGCGTCCCCTCGGAGCAGTTCTTC. Translating gives CASSGTGGVPSEQFF.

This clone was counted only a few times. The chain joins TRBV28 to TRBJ2-7; 11 bases are shared with TRBD1. CDR1 and CDR2 from the germline V gene are MDHEN and SYDVKM. Losses at the gene ends were 3 bases for V and 1 base for J; bases not matched to a gene: 2. The CDR3 runs to 15 residues. The CDR3 spells CASSFGTGGSYEQYF. The CDR3 DNA reads TGTGCCAGCAGTTTCGGGACAGGGGGTTCCTACGAGCAGTACTTC.

This chain connects TRBV5-4 to TRBJ1-2, with 7 bases aligning to TRBD1. Germline CDR1 and CDR2: SGHNT and YYREEE (reference sequence). The CDR3 consists of 13 residues. V was clipped by 3 bases and J by 6 bases; unmatched bases: 5. CDR3 bases: TGTGCCAGCAGCTCCTCGCAGGGGGATGGCTACACCTTC. The encoded protein is CASSSSQGDGYTF.

This chain connects TRBV7-2 to TRBJ2-3; weak D call: TRBD2 (5 bases). The CDR3 contains 15 residues. CDR1 and CDR2 (germline): SGHTA, FQGNSA. V lost 1 base and J 3 bases, leaving 11 bases between the germline ends. The CDR3, as DNA: TGTGCCAGCAGCTTAGGCGGCGAGGGAACAGATACGCAGTATTTT. This gives the protein CASSLGGEGTDTQYF.

The chain carries TRBV11-1 and TRBJ2-1; D may be TRBD2 (5 bases). The V gene's germline CDR1 is SGHAT and CDR2 FQDESV (reference sequence). The CDR3 extends over 12 amino acids. The germline V and J ends were trimmed by 8 bases and 4 bases, with 9 bases remaining between them. DNA of the CDR3: TGTGCCAGCGGCCGGAGGTACAATGAGCAGTTCTTC. Translated: CASGRRYNEQFF.

The chain has TRBV27 and TRBJ2-3; D tentatively reads TRBD1 or TRBD2 (5 bases each). The length of the CDR3 is 13 residues. Germline V CDR1 and CDR2: MNHEY, SMNVEV (reference sequence). The V end lost 7 bases, the J end lost 3 bases, and 11 bases lay between the germline ends. CDR3 region: CASTVEGTDTQYF. DNA for the CDR3: TGTGCCAGCACGGTAGAGGGGACAGATACGCAGTATTTT.